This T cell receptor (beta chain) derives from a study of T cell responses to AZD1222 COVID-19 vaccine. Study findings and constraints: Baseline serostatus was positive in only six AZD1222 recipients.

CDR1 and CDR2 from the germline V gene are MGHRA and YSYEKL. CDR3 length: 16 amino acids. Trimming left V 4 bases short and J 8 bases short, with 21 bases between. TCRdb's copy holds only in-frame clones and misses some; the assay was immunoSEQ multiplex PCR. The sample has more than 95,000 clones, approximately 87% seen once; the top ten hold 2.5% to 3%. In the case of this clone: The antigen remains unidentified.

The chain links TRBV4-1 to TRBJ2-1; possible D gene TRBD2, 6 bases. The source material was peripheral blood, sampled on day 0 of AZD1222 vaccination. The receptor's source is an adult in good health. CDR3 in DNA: TGCGCCAGCAGCCTTATCCCTAGCGTTGAGTGGGATGAGCAGTTCTTC. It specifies CASSLIPSVEWDEQFF.